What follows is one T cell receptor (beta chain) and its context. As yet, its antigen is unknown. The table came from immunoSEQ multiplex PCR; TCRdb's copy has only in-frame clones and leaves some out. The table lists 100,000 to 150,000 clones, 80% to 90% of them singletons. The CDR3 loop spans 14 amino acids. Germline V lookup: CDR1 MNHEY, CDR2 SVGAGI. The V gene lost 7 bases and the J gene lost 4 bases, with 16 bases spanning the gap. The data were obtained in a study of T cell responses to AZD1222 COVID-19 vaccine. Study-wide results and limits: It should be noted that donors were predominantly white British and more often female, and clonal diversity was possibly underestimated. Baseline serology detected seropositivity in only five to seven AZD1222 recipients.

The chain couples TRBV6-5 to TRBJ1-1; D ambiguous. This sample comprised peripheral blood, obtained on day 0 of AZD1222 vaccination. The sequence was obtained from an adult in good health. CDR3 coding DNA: TGTGCCAGCAATATCCGATGGGGTAGCACTGAAGCTTTCTTT. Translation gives CASNIRWGSTEAFF.